This T cell receptor beta chain was recovered during a study of blood T cells in healthy people across ages. Germline V lookup: CDR1 SQVTM, CDR2 ANQGSEA. The ends lost 5 bases at V and 5 bases at J; junction bases unmatched: 11. The CDR3 is made up of 14 amino acids. Drawing of peripheral blood yielded 7.5 to 10 milliliters from each donor. Using a J-beta primer mix together with a sample-barcoded 5' primer, a second PCR was run for roughly 7 to 11 cycles. Each cDNA was tagged by a template-switch adaptor containing 12 random nucleotides. TCRdb re-called the 5' RACE reads through MiXCR, storing one row per CDR3 protein. The repertoire has over 600,000 distinct CDR3 sequences, about 56% of them found once; the top ten carry roughly 25%.

Sequenced material: blood. The V call is TRBV29-1, the J call TRBJ2-5; TRBD2 matches at 7 bases. The receptor was isolated from a middle-aged man in good health. The CDR3 region has the DNA TGCAGCGTTCCGTTTGGGGACTACTATGAGACCCAGTACTTC. Translated, it gives CSVPFGDYYETQYF.